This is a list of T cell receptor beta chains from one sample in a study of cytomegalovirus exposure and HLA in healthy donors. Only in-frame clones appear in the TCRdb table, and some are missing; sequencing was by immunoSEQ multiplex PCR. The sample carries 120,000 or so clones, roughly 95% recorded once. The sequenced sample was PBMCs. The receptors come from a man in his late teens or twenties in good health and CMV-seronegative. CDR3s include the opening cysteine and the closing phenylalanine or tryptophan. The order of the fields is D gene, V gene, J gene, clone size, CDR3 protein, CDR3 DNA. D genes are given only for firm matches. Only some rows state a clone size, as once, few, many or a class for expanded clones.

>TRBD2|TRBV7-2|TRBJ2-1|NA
CASSFGLAGRDEQFF
TGTGCCAGCAGCTTCGGGCTAGCGGGAAGAGATGAGCAGTTCTTC
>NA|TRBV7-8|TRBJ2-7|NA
CASSSQGRNEQYF
TGTGCCAGCAGCTCCCAGGGAAGGAACGAGCAGTACTTC
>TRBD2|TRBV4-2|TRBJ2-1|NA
CASSLYGDYLYNEQFF
TGTGCCAGCAGCCTATACGGGGACTACCTTTACAATGAGCAGTTCTTC
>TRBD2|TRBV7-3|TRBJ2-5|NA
CASSPLAGSETQYF
TGTGCCAGCAGCCCCTTAGCGGGCTCAGAGACCCAGTACTTC
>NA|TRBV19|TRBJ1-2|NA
CASSTQAGAHGYTF
TGTGCCAGTAGTACCCAGGCGGGGGCTCATGGCTACACCTTC
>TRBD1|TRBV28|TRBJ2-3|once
CASSTNRGLTDTQYF
TGTGCCAGCAGTACCAACAGGGGGCTCACAGATACGCAGTATTTT
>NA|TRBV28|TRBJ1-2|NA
CASSGVVYGYTF
TGTGCCAGCTCAGGGGTGGTCTATGGCTACACCTTC
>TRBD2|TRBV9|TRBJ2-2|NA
CASSVAGLAGGSGELFF
TGTGCCAGCAGCGTAGCTGGACTAGCGGGAGGTTCAGGGGAGCTGTTTTTT
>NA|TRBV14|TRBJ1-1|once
CASSPNRNTEAFF
TGTGCCAGCAGCCCAAACAGGAACACTGAAGCTTTCTTT
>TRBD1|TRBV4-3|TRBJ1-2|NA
CASSQDRDRADGYTF
TGCGCCAGCAGCCAAGACCGGGACAGGGCGGATGGCTACACCTTC
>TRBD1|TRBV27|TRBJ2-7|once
CASRKTGSYEQYF
TGTGCCAGCAGGAAGACAGGGTCCTACGAGCAGTACTTC
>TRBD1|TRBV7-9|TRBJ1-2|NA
CASSLGQGVLDGYTF
TGTGCCAGCAGCTTAGGGCAGGGGGTCCTAGATGGCTACACCTTC
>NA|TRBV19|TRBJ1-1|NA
CASGWINTEAFF
TGTGCCTCAGGCTGGATCAACACTGAAGCTTTCTTT
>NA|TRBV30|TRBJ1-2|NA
CAWSADRIYGYTF
TGTGCCTGGAGTGCCGACAGGATCTATGGCTACACCTTC
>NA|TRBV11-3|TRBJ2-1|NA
CASSSRGGWSYNEQFF
TGTGCCAGCAGCTCTAGGGGGGGTTGGTCCTACAATGAGCAGTTCTTC
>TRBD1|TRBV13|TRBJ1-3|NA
CASSPDRGNTIYF
TGTGCCAGCAGCCCGGACAGGGGGAACACCATATATTTT
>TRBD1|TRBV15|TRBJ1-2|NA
CATRRDSQIYGYTF
TGTGCCACCAGACGGGACAGTCAGATCTATGGCTACACCTTC
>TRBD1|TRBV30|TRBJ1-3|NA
CAWSRDRGNTIYF
TGTGCCTGGAGTCGGGACAGGGGGAACACCATATATTTT